One sample yielded the 2 T cell receptor beta chains listed below, sequenced in a study of T cell repertoires in cytomegalovirus infection. TCRdb re-called the reads with MiXCR, one entry per CDR3 protein. The sample consists of 250,000 to 300,000 distinct CDR3 sequences, approximately 15% of them appearing once. Material: CD8+ T cells from PBMCs. Receptor source: a human donor in good health (CMV status not recorded). Some clones in this sample may be carry-over from other donors' samples.

This clonotype has at least ten counts. The chain couples TRBV7-9 to TRBJ2-7; D not resolved. The CDR3 totals 14 residues. V lost 5 bases, J lost 3 bases, and 14 bases lay in between. Germline V CDR1 and CDR2: SEHNR, FQNEAQ (reference sequence). CDR3: CASSLDPSYYEQYF. CDR3 sequence (DNA): TGTGCCAGCAGCCTGGACCCTTCATACTACGAGCAGTACTTC.

The rearrangement joins TRBV5-4 to TRBJ1-2, with D perhaps matching TRBD1 (5 bases). V was pared by 4 bases and J by 3 bases, with 16 bases between. The germline V gene encodes CDR1 SGHNT and CDR2 YYREEE (reference sequence). This CDR3 contains 15 residues. The CDR3 nucleotides are TGTGCCAGCAGCCCCCCGGGACTGGAGGACTATGGCTACACCTTC. Translating it yields CASSPPGLEDYGYTF.